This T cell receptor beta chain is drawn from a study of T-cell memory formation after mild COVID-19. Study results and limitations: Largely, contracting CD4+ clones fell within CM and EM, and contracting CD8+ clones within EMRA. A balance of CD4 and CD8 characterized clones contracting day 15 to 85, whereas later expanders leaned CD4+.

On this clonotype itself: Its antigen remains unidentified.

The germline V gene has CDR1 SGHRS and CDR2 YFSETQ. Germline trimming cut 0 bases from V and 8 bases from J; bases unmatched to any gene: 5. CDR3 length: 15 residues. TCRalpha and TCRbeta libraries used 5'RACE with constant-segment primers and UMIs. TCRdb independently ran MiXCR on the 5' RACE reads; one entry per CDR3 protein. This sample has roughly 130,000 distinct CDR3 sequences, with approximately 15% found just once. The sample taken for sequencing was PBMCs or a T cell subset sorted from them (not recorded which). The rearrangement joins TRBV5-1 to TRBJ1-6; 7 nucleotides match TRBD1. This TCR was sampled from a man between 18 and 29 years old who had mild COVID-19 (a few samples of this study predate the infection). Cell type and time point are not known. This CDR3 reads CASSLGQGGDSPLHF. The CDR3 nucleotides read TGCGCCAGCAGCTTGGGACAGGGAGGAGATTCACCCCTCCACTTT. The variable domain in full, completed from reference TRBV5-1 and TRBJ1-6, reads KAGVTQTPRYLIKTRGQQVTLSCSPISGHRSVSWYQQTPGQGLQFLFEYFSETQRNKGNFPGRFSGRQFSNSRSEMNVSTLELGDSALYLCASSLGQGGDSPLHFGNGTRLTVT.